The 26 T cell receptor beta chains below come from one sample, sequenced in a study of OX40 agonist ivuxolimab in advanced cancers. The method behind the library was the immunoSEQ multiplex PCR assay. Not all clones reach the TCRdb copy of this immuneACCESS table, which keeps in-frame sequences only. Checked studies attribute under half of the gap to unresolved V genes and leave the rest unexplained. The sample table holds approximately 82,000 clones, of which roughly 81% were seen once. In total, the top ten clones hold 20% to 25% of the sample. The sequenced sample was CD4+ or CD8+ T cells sorted from blood, obtained in a trial of the OX40 agonist ivuxolimab. The source is an adult with an advanced solid tumor such as melanoma, head and neck, liver or kidney cancer.

The V call is TRBV15, the J call TRBJ2-3; 10 nucleotides match TRBD2. Germline V gene data show CDR1 as LNHNV and CDR2 as YYDKDF (reference sequence). This CDR3 contains 17 residues. The junction had 10 bases not matched to a gene; V was cut back by 5 bases and J by 2 bases. The CDR3 reads CATSARLSGGATDTQYF. CDR3 bases: TGTGCCACCAGCGCTCGACTGAGCGGGGGGGCCACAGATACGCAGTATTTT.

About this clone itself: The junction differs from germline at one of its ends, possibly a read error. The V gene is TRBV10-2, the J gene TRBJ2-7, with D tentatively TRBD1 (7 bases). This CDR3 region has 14 residues. The germline V gene has CDR1 WSHSY and CDR2 SAAADI. CDR3 in amino acids: CASSAQGGRGEQYF. CDR3 nucleotides: TGTGCCAGCAGTGCCCAGGGGGGAAGAGGCGAGCAGTACTTC.

The genes are TRBV10-3 and TRBJ1-1; tentatively, D is TRBD1 (5 bases). The length of the CDR3 is 14 residues. V lost 6 bases, J lost 2 bases, and 13 bases lay in between. Looked up from germline, CDR1 is ENHRY and CDR2 is SYGVKD. CDR3 protein: CAIRGNGGNTEAFF. CDR3 nucleotide sequence: TGTGCCATCAGGGGGAATGGGGGTAACACTGAAGCTTTCTTT.

This clone was observed a single time. The rearrangement joins TRBV19 to TRBJ1-6; 9 nucleotides agree with TRBD1. Germline trimming cut 6 bases from V and 9 bases from J; bases unmatched to any gene: 6. The CDR3 consists of 14 residues. Looked up from germline, CDR1 is LNHDA and CDR2 is SQIVND (reference sequence). CDR3 DNA sequence: TGTGCCAGTAGCCTGGGACAGGGCGTTTCACCCCTCCACTTT. It encodes CASSLGQGVSPLHF.

This clone was detected only once. This chain links TRBV2 with TRBJ1-1; 9 bases match TRBD1. Unmatched junction bases numbered 3, after V lost 8 bases and J lost 5 bases. Looked up from germline, CDR1 is SNHLY and CDR2 is FYNNEI. This CDR3 has 12 residues. The CDR3 DNA reads as TGTGCCAGCCCGGGACAGGGAACTGAAGCTTTCTTT. It translates to CASPGQGTEAFF.

This chain joins TRBV14 and TRBJ1-1; the D is unclear. The CDR3 consists of 15 residues. Germline V gives CDR1 SGHDN, CDR2 FVKESK. Trimming left V 0 bases short and J 7 bases short, with 15 bases between. The CDR3 loop reads CASSQEKSGVREAFF. The CDR3 DNA sequence: TGTGCCAGCAGCCAAGAAAAATCGGGAGTCCGTGAAGCTTTCTTT.

The V gene is TRBV6-5, the J gene TRBJ1-2; D is unclear. This CDR3 is 14 amino acids long. The V gene lost 7 bases and the J gene lost 6 bases, with 18 bases spanning the gap. Germline lookup yields CDR1 MNHEY and CDR2 SVGAGI. CDR3 sequence: CASNARESHHGYTF. In DNA, the CDR3 is TGTGCCAGCAACGCCCGGGAAAGTCATCATGGCTACACCTTC.

The chain carries TRBV4-1 and TRBJ2-7; no firm D call. The CDR3 has 14 amino acids. V was trimmed by 1 base and J by 0 bases, leaving 7 bases between them. Germline V gene sequence: CDR1 MGHRA, CDR2 YSYEKL. CDR3: CASSQGQFSYEQYF. CDR3 DNA: TGCGCCAGCAGCCAAGGTCAGTTCTCCTACGAGCAGTACTTC.

This clone was counted a single time. The V call is TRBV29-1, the J call TRBJ2-7; D is ambiguous. CDR1 SQVTM and CDR2 ANQGSEA come from the germline V gene. V lost 0 bases and J lost 0, with 3 bases in between. This CDR3 has 12 amino acids. The CDR3 protein is CSVEDSSYEQYF. The CDR3 bases are TGCAGCGTTGAAGACAGCTCCTACGAGCAGTACTTC.

The genes are TRBV6-1 and TRBJ2-1; D is possibly TRBD2 (5 bases). This CDR3 has 14 amino acids. CDR1 is MNHNS and CDR2 is SASEGT in the germline V gene. The V and J ends lost 2 bases and 6 bases respectively, with 11 bases between them. CDR3 loop: CASSELTRSNEQFF. CDR3 DNA sequence: TGTGCCAGCAGTGAACTTACTAGATCCAATGAGCAGTTCTTC.

The chain couples TRBV5-8 to TRBJ1-1; D ambiguous. This CDR3 is built from 13 residues. Germline-derived CDR1 and CDR2 are SGHTS and YDEGEE. Deletions cut 0 bases from V and 10 bases from J, with 13 bases between. Here the CDR3 DNA reads TGTGCCAGCAGCTTGGGGCCAATAAAGGGAGCTTTCTTT. As protein: CASSLGPIKGAFF.

DNA for the CDR3: TGTGCCAGCAGGGACGCTAATCAGCCCCAGCATTTT. It yields the protein CASRDANQPQHF. The chain joins TRBV25-1 to TRBJ1-5; D not certain. CDR1 and CDR2 (germline): MGHDK, SYGVNS. The CDR3 is 12 amino acids. V lost 6 bases, J lost 4 bases, and 7 bases lay in between. Complete variable domain (other parts from reference TRBV25-1 and TRBJ1-5): EADIYQTPRYLVIGTGKKITLECSQTMGHDKMYWYQQDPGMELHLIHYSYGVNSTEKGDLSSESTVSRIRTEHFPLTLESARPSHTSQYLCASRDANQPQHFGDGTRLSIL.

The chain carries TRBV5-6 and TRBJ1-6; TRBD1 is a possible D gene (5 bases). This CDR3 contains 16 residues. The V gene's germline CDR1 is SGHDT and CDR2 YYEEEE. Trimming removed 0 bases from V and 10 bases from J, with 17 bases in between. CDR3 sequence (DNA): TGTGCCAGCAGCTTGGTTCCTGGGGCCTTGGAATCACCCCTCCACTTT. This sequence encodes CASSLVPGALESPLHF.

The table lists this clone with a few counts. The chain uses TRBV9 and TRBJ2-2; D is ambiguous. The germline gives CDR1 SGDLS, CDR2 YYNGEE. There are 15 residues in the CDR3. Trimming removed 3 bases from V and 0 bases from J, with 9 bases in between. The CDR3 loop reads CASSGTLANTGELFF. CDR3 nucleotides: TGTGCCAGCAGCGGAACTCTCGCGAACACCGGGGAGCTGTTTTTT.

This chain joins TRBV19 and TRBJ2-3; 8 nucleotides agree with TRBD2. Germline loops: CDR1 LNHDA, CDR2 SQIVND (reference sequence). CDR3 length: 14 amino acids. The J segment lost 2 bases and the V segment lost 5 bases, leaving 3 bases of the junction unmatched. The CDR3 DNA reads as TGTGCCAGTAGTGTTAGCGGGGTCACAGATACGCAGTATTTT. Its translation is CASSVSGVTDTQYF.

V usage is TRBV6-6 and J usage is TRBJ1-1, with no clear D. Germline loops: CDR1 MNHNY, CDR2 SVGAGI (reference sequence). CDR3 length: 14 amino acids. Trimming shortened V by 2 bases and J by 1 base, and 8 bases separated the two germline ends. The CDR3, as DNA: TGTGCCAGCAGTTACGGTCCGGGGAACACTGAAGCTTTCTTT. Residues: CASSYGPGNTEAFF.

The chain recombines TRBV5-6 with TRBJ2-1; D is perhaps TRBD1 (5 bases). The ends were cut back, 4 bases at V and 1 base at J, with 12 bases in the middle. CDR3 length: 15 residues. From germline, CDR1 is SGHDT and CDR2 YYEEEE. The CDR3 protein is CASSRGSRSYNEQFF. CDR3 in DNA: TGTGCCAGCAGCAGGGGATCCAGGTCCTACAATGAGCAGTTCTTC.

This chain links TRBV2 with TRBJ1-6, with D possibly matching TRBD1 (5 bases). From germline, CDR1 is SNHLY and CDR2 FYNNEI. The CDR3 extends over 15 amino acids. V shed 2 bases and J shed 7 bases, with 12 bases lying between them. The CDR3 reads CASSEQGQGNSPLHF. CDR3 nucleotide sequence: TGTGCCAGCAGTGAACAGGGCCAAGGAAATTCACCCCTCCACTTT.

V usage is TRBV7-9 and J usage is TRBJ1-5; D ambiguous. V lost 1 base, J lost 4 bases, and 8 bases lay in between. This CDR3 comprises 14 residues. In germline, CDR1 is SEHNR, CDR2 FQNEAQ (reference sequence). CDR3: CASSLGAQNQPQHF. The CDR3 coding sequence is TGTGCCAGCAGCTTAGGCGCCCAGAATCAGCCCCAGCATTTT.

J is TRBJ2-2 and V is TRBV19; D is possibly TRBD1 (5 bases). In germline, CDR1 is LNHDA, CDR2 SQIVND (reference sequence). The CDR3 is made up of 17 amino acids. With 3 bases removed from V and 0 bases from J, the gap between germline ends came to 14 bases. The chain's CDR3 is CASSIRAGRTNTGELFF. CDR3 DNA: TGTGCCAGTAGTATTAGGGCAGGGCGGACGAACACCGGGGAGCTGTTTTTT. Variable domain in full (rest from reference TRBV19 and TRBJ2-2): DGGITQSPKYLFRKEGQNVTLSCEQNLNHDAMYWYRQDPGQGLRLIYYSQIVNDFQKGDIAEGYSVSREKKESFPLTVTSAQKNPTAFYLCASSIRAGRTNTGELFFGEGSRLTVL.

V and J are TRBV6-5 and TRBJ2-7; D is ambiguous. The CDR3 extends over 15 amino acids. V was trimmed by 0 bases and J by 4 bases, leaving 13 bases between them. Looked up from germline, CDR1 is MNHEY and CDR2 is SVGAGI. The CDR3 sequence is CASSYSMGSAYEQYF. CDR3 DNA sequence: TGTGCCAGCAGTTACTCTATGGGGTCAGCTTACGAGCAGTACTTC.

The chain couples TRBV2 to TRBJ1-5; no firm D call. The germline CDR1 and CDR2 sequences are SNHLY and FYNNEI. Trimming cost V 3 bases and J 0 bases, with 9 bases left between them. This CDR3 is built from 15 residues. This CDR3 reads CASSEMGVSNQPQHF. CDR3 in DNA: TGTGCCAGCAGTGAGATGGGAGTTAGCAATCAGCCCCAGCATTTT. Based on the CDR3 plus reference TRBV2 and TRBJ1-5, the full variable domain is EPEVTQTPSHQVTQMGQEVILRCVPISNHLYFYWYRQILGQKVEFLVSFYNNEISEKSEIFDDQFSVERPDGSNFTLKIRSTKLEDSAMYFCASSEMGVSNQPQHFGDGTRLSIL.

The rearrangement links TRBV7-2 to TRBJ2-5; possibly TRBD1 or TRBD2 for D (7 bases each). The CDR3 has 16 amino acids. The V end was cut by 5 bases, the J end by 1 base, with 17 bases between. Looked up from germline, CDR1 is SGHTA and CDR2 is FQGNSA. CDR3: CASSTRQGGVQETQYF. CDR3 coding DNA: TGTGCCAGCAGCACCCGACAGGGAGGGGTCCAAGAGACCCAGTACTTC. The variable domain in full, with the rest retrieved from reference TRBV7-2 and TRBJ2-5, is GAGVSQSPSNKVTEKGKDVELRCDPISGHTALYWYRQSLGQGLEFLIYFQGNSAPDKSGLPSDRFSAERTGGSVSTLTIQRTQQEDSAVYLCASSTRQGGVQETQYFGPGTRLLVL.

The chain joins TRBV29-1 to TRBJ1-5; D gene unclear. CDR1 and CDR2 from the germline V gene are SQVTM and ANQGSEA. Trimming pared 3 bases from V and 4 bases from J, leaving 10 bases between. The CDR3 length is 13 residues. The CDR3 coding sequence is TGCAGCGTTGACTTGGAGAGGAATCAGCCCCAGCATTTT. Translated: CSVDLERNQPQHF. Supplemented by reference TRBV29-1 and TRBJ1-5, the full variable domain reads SAVISQKPSRDICQRGTSLTIQCQVDSQVTMMFWYRQQPGQSLTLIATANQGSEATYESGFVIDKFPISRPNLTFSTLTVSNMSPEDSSIYLCSVDLERNQPQHFGDGTRLSIL.

V is TRBV5-4 and J is TRBJ1-2, with 7 positions matching TRBD1. In germline, CDR1 is SGHNT, CDR2 YYREEE (reference sequence). The CDR3 totals 12 residues. With 0 bases clipped from V and 9 bases from J, the junction kept 2 bases outside the gene matches. CDR3 DNA sequence: TGTGCCAGCAGCTTGGGAGGGGGCAGCTACACCTTC. Translation gives CASSLGGGSYTF.

This chain joins TRBV5-1 and TRBJ1-1; a possible D gene is TRBD1 (6 bases). The CDR3 length is 15 residues. Trimming left V 1 base short and J 1 base short, with 11 bases between. Germline V gives CDR1 SGHRS, CDR2 YFSETQ. The CDR3 spells CASSLSPTGNTEAFF. CDR3 DNA: TGCGCCAGCAGCTTGAGCCCGACAGGGAACACTGAAGCTTTCTTT.